Sequencing of this T cell receptor beta chain was carried out in a study of T-cell reconstitution after alpha-beta-depleted transplantation in children. The study, taken as a whole, reports: Fresh T-cell production supplied most of the T-cell counts and diversity seen one year after transplant. After transplant, at about two months, alpha-beta T cells were reportedly derived from several hundred expanded graft clones. The high TCRbeta diversity at day 60 in some patients came from surviving recipient T cells and thymic progenitors.

This clonotype appeared a few times. Its antigen remains unidentified. TCRbeta library preparation incorporated unique molecular identifiers. TCRdb called the PCR reads again in MiXCR, with one record for every CDR3 protein. The table records approximately 300,000 distinct CDR3 sequences, just over 7.5% of them present only once. The sequence was collected from a female patient aged 2-15 years who had a stem cell transplant for Fanconi anemia, so the T cells may come from the graft donor. The source material was peripheral blood, sampled 360 days after TCRalphabeta/CD19-depleted stem cell transplant.

CDR3 DNA: TGCAGTGCTAGAGAGGCCGCCAATGAGCAGTTCTTC. It encodes CSAREAANEQFF. The chain links TRBV20-1 to TRBJ2-1, with unresolved D. The V gene lost 0 bases and the J gene lost 6 bases, with 6 bases spanning the gap. Germline CDR1 and CDR2: DFQATT and SNEGSKA (reference sequence). CDR3 length equals 12 residues.